These T cell receptor beta chains were read from a single sample in a study of beta chain features in type 1 diabetes. The assay was immunoSEQ multiplex PCR, and TCRdb's table has in-frame clones only and misses some. The top ten hold 0.028% of the sample, which has more than 250,000 clones, around 21% seen once. The sample was naive CD4+ T cells from blood. These receptors originate from a woman aged 40 to 50 with type 1 diabetes. Each CDR3 is given with its conserved first and last residue. The D gene is left open where the match is weak. Clone size is not always given. Where it is, it says once, few, many or a class for expanded clones.

clone size,J gene,V gene,D gene,CDR3 protein,CDR3 DNA
-,TRBJ1-5,TRBV27,-,CASSLGGAGQPQHF,TGTGCCAGCAGTTTAGGGGGGGCGGGACAGCCCCAGCATTTT
few,TRBJ1-2,TRBV11-1,TRBD1,CASSATGDGYTF,TGTGCCAGCAGCGCGACAGGGGATGGCTACACCTTC
-,TRBJ2-5,TRBV7-9,TRBD1,CASSFRTGGETQYF,TGTGCCAGCAGCTTCCGGACAGGGGGGGAGACCCAGTACTTC
few,TRBJ2-7,TRBV28,-,CASSLRDKQYF,TGTGCCAGCAGTTTAAGGGACAAGCAGTACTTC
few,TRBJ1-5,TRBV15,-,CATRRGFDQPQHF,TGTGCCACCAGGCGGGGTTTCGATCAGCCCCAGCATTTT
-,TRBJ2-3,TRBV18,TRBD1,CASSPNRGATDTQYF,TGTGCCAGCTCACCAAACAGGGGGGCCACAGATACGCAGTATTTT
-,TRBJ1-5,TRBV7-6,TRBD1,CASSLGQGVSQPQHF,TGTGCCAGCAGCCTAGGACAGGGAGTAAGTCAGCCCCAGCATTTT
few,TRBJ2-3,TRBV10-3,TRBD2,CAIRGTSGAFTDTQYF,TGTGCCATCAGGGGGACTAGCGGGGCCTTCACAGATACGCAGTATTTT
few,TRBJ2-7,TRBV9,-,CASSPDSYEQYF,TGTGCCAGCAGCCCAGACTCCTACGAGCAGTACTTC
-,TRBJ2-3,TRBV12-5,TRBD1,CASGLLGTDADTQYF,TGTGCTAGTGGTCTTCTCGGGACAGATGCGGATACGCAGTATTTT
-,TRBJ2-1,TRBV4-3,-,CASSRLPGYNEQFF,TGCGCCAGCAGTAGACTCCCCGGTTACAATGAGCAGTTCTTC
few,TRBJ1-5,TRBV4-3,-,CASSHLGVNQPQHF,TGCGCCAGCAGCCATCTCGGGGTCAATCAGCCCCAGCATTTT
-,TRBJ1-6,TRBV6-5,TRBD1,CASRRDRADSPLHF,TGTGCCAGCAGACGGGACAGGGCCGATTCACCCCTCCACTTT
few,TRBJ2-3,TRBV4-1,-,CASSPRTASTDTQYF,TGCGCCAGCAGCCCTCGGACTGCTAGCACAGATACGCAGTATTTT
-,TRBJ2-3,TRBV2,-,CASSEQGKADTQYF,TGTGCCAGCAGTGAACAGGGGAAGGCAGATACGCAGTATTTT
few,TRBJ2-7,TRBV30,TRBD1,CAWGQDFYEQYF,TGTGCCTGGGGACAGGACTTCTACGAGCAGTACTTC
once,TRBJ2-7,TRBV19,TRBD1,CASSPLRDSNEQYF,TGTGCCAGTAGTCCACTCCGGGACAGTAACGAGCAGTACTTC
few,TRBJ2-2,TRBV6-5,TRBD1,CASSYSQGAGGELFF,TGTGCCAGCAGTTACTCCCAGGGGGCGGGCGGGGAGCTGTTTTTT
few,TRBJ2-5,TRBV7-3,-,CASSLKGQAETQYF,TGTGCCAGCAGCTTAAAGGGGCAGGCAGAGACCCAGTACTTC
-,TRBJ2-1,TRBV7-3,TRBD2,CASSPGTSGLNEQFF,TGTGCCAGCAGCCCCGGGACTAGCGGCCTCAATGAGCAGTTCTTC
-,TRBJ2-1,TRBV29-1,TRBD2,CSVPLGTSLVNEQFF,TGCAGCGTCCCCCTCGGGACTAGCCTAGTCAATGAGCAGTTCTTC
-,TRBJ1-2,TRBV28,TRBD1,CASSRTGTGNYGYTF,TGTGCCAGCAGCCGGACCGGGACAGGGAACTATGGCTACACCTTC
few,TRBJ2-7,TRBV7-2,TRBD1,CASSLVGTENYEQYF,TGTGCCAGCAGCTTAGTGGGGACAGAGAACTACGAGCAGTACTTC
few,TRBJ2-7,TRBV11-1,TRBD1,CASSPDRAYYEQYF,TGTGCCAGCAGCCCCGACAGGGCCTACTACGAGCAGTACTTC
-,TRBJ2-7,TRBV28,TRBD2,CASSFGLAVDYEQYF,TGTGCCAGCAGTTTTGGACTAGCGGTTGACTACGAGCAGTACTTC
-,TRBJ2-1,TRBV18,TRBD1,CASSLLGTGVYNEQFF,TGTGCCAGCTCACTACTCGGGACAGGGGTATACAATGAGCAGTTCTTC
few,TRBJ2-7,TRBV5-1,-,CASSLGQVSGYEQYF,TGCGCCAGCAGCTTGGGACAGGTATCTGGCTACGAGCAGTACTTC
-,TRBJ2-1,TRBV5-6,-,CASSLLGFGGNKYNEQFF,TGTGCCAGCAGCCTACTGGGATTTGGCGGGAACAAATACAATGAGCAGTTCTTC
-,TRBJ2-3,TRBV7-2,-,CASSLVHAGNTDTQYF,TGTGCCAGCAGCTTAGTCCATGCGGGCAACACAGATACGCAGTATTTT
few,TRBJ2-1,TRBV7-2,-,CASSPASESEQFF,TGTGCCAGCAGCCCCGCTAGCGAAAGTGAGCAGTTCTTC
few,TRBJ2-3,TRBV28,-,CASSFGTPEVDTQYF,TGTGCCAGCAGTTTCGGGACTCCTGAGGTGGATACGCAGTATTTT
-,TRBJ2-3,TRBV4-1,-,CASSQERAGTDTQYF,TGCGCCAGCAGCCAAGAGCGGGCGGGCACAGATACGCAGTATTTT
-,TRBJ2-1,TRBV7-6,-,CASSFRQYNEQFF,TGTGCCAGCAGCTTTAGACAGTACAATGAGCAGTTCTTC
few,TRBJ2-5,TRBV23-1,-,CASITGSRAQETQYF,TGCGCCAGCATCACGGGGTCCCGGGCCCAAGAGACCCAGTACTTC
few,TRBJ2-1,TRBV7-2,-,CASSQQGSYNEQFF,TGTGCCAGCAGCCAACAGGGCTCCTACAATGAGCAGTTCTTC
-,TRBJ2-7,TRBV28,TRBD2,CASSTGTRGSEQYF,TGTGCCAGCAGTACCGGGACTAGGGGCAGCGAGCAGTACTTC
-,TRBJ2-7,TRBV5-1,-,CASSYDSYEQYF,TGCGCCAGCAGCTACGACAGCTACGAGCAGTACTTC
few,TRBJ2-1,TRBV4-1,-,CASSAGSSSYNEQFF,TGCGCCAGCAGCGCGGGGTCCAGCTCCTACAATGAGCAGTTCTTC
-,TRBJ1-5,TRBV7-2,-,CASSPPGLRGNEPQHF,TGTGCCAGCAGCCCTCCGGGTCTACGGGGAAACGAGCCCCAGCATTTT
-,TRBJ1-4,TRBV30,-,CAWSGGPINEKLFF,TGTGCCTGGAGTGGGGGGCCGATCAATGAAAAACTGTTTTTT
-,TRBJ1-2,TRBV18,TRBD1,CASSTRQGAYGYTF,TGTGCCAGCTCAACCAGACAGGGGGCCTATGGCTACACCTTC
-,TRBJ2-7,TRBV2,-,CASSRLYEQYF,TGTGCCAGCAGCAGGCTTTACGAGCAGTACTTC
-,TRBJ2-7,TRBV4-1,TRBD2,CASSQVVGGLYEQYF,TGCGCCAGCAGCCAAGTAGTGGGAGGGTTGTACGAGCAGTACTTC
few,TRBJ2-5,TRBV10-3,TRBD2,CAISGTSGPPGETQYF,TGTGCCATCAGTGGGACTAGCGGTCCTCCCGGGGAGACCCAGTACTTC
-,TRBJ1-2,TRBV28,-,CASTKRADYGYTF,TGTGCCAGCACTAAGAGGGCGGACTATGGCTACACCTTC
few,TRBJ2-6,TRBV7-2,-,CASSQDRPAGANVLTF,TGTGCCAGCAGCCAAGACAGGCCAGCTGGGGCCAACGTCCTGACTTTC
-,TRBJ2-1,TRBV11-1,-,CASSLDGSSYNEQFF,TGTGCCAGCAGCTTAGACGGTAGCTCCTACAATGAGCAGTTCTTC
few,TRBJ2-3,TRBV7-9,-,CASSPQGPDTQYF,TGTGCCAGCAGCCCCCAGGGGCCAGATACGCAGTATTTT
-,TRBJ2-5,TRBV7-2,-,CASSLQRTAQETQYF,TGTGCCAGCAGCTTACAGAGGACAGCACAAGAGACCCAGTACTTC